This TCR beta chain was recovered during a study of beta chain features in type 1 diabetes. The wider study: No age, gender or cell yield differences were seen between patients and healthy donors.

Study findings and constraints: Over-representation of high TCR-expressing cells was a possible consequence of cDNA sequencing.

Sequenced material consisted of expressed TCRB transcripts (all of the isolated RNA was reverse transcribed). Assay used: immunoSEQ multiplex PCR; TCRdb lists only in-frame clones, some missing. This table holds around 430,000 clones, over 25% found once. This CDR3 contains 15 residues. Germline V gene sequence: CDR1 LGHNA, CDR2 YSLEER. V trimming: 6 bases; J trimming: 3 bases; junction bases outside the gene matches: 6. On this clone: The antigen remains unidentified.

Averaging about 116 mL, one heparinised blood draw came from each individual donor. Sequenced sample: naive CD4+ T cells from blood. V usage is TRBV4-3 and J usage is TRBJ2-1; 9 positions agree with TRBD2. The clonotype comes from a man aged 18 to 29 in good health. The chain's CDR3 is CASSYGTSRYNEQFF. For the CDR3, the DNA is TGCGCCAGCAGTTACGGGACTAGCCGCTACAATGAGCAGTTCTTC.